This T cell receptor (beta chain) appears in the sequencing data of a study of blood T cells in healthy people across ages. Germline V gene data show CDR1 as KGHSH and CDR2 as LQKENI. This CDR3 has 14 amino acids. It was with a sample-barcoded 5' primer and a J-beta primer mix that a second PCR of about 6 to 12 cycles was run. Researchers report that each sample yielded at least 2.5 million CDR3-containing paired-end reads. Using its own MiXCR run on the 5' RACE reads, TCRdb lists one record per CDR3 protein. The table records 700,000 to 850,000 distinct CDR3 sequences, about 53% of them present only once. About this clonotype itself: Its cognate antigen is unknown. At one end, the junction sequence differs from germline, possibly due to a read error.

Points from the study as a whole: Changes in expanded clonotypes were possibly confounded, as the CMV status of donors was unknown.

This TCR came from a man older than 75 in good health. V and J are TRBV18 and TRBJ2-1, with D unresolved. Sequencing was done on a sample of blood. The CDR3 DNA reads TGTGCCAGCCCACCCCCCTATGGTTACAATGAGCAGTTCTTC. Its protein is CASPPPYGYNEQFF. The full variable domain, completed using reference TRBV18 and TRBJ2-1, is NAGVMQNPRHLVRRRGQEARLRCSPMKGHSHVYWYRQLPEEGLKFMVYLQKENIIDESGMPKERFSAEFPKEGPSILRIQQVVRGDSAAYFCASPPPYGYNEQFFGPGTRLTVL.